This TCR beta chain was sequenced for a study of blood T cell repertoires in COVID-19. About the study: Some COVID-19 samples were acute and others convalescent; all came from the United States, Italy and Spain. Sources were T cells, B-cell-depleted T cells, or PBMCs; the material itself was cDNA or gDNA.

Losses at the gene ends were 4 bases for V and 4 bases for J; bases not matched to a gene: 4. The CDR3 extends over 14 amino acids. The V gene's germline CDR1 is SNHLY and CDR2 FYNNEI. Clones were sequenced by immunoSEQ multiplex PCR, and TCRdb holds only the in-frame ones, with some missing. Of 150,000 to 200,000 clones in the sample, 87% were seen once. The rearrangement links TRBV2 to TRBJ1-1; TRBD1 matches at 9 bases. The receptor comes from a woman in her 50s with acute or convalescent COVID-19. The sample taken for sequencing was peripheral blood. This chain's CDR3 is CASSATGGSTEAFF. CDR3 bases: TGTGCCAGCAGTGCGACAGGGGGAAGCACTGAAGCTTTCTTT.